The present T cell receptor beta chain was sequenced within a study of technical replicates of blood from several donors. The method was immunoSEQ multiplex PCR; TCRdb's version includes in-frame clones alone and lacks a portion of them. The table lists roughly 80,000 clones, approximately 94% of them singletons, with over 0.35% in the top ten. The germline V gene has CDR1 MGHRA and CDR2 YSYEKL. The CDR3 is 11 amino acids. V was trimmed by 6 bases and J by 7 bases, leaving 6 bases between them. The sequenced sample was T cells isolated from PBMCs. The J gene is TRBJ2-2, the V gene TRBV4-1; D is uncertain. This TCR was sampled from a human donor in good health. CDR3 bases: TGCGCCAGCAGTCATAGCGGGGAGCTGTTTTTT. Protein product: CASSHSGELFF.